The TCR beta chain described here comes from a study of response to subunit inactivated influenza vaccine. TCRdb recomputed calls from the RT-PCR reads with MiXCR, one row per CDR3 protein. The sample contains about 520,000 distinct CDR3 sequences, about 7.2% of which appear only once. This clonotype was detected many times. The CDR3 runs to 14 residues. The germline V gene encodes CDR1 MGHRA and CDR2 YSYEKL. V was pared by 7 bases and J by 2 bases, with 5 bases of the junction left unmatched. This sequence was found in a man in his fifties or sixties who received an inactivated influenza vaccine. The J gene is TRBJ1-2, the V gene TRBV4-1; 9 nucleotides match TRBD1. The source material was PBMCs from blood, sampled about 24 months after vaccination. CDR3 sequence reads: CASKKQGANYGYTF. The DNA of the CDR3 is TGCGCCAGCAAAAAACAGGGGGCAAACTATGGCTACACCTTC.